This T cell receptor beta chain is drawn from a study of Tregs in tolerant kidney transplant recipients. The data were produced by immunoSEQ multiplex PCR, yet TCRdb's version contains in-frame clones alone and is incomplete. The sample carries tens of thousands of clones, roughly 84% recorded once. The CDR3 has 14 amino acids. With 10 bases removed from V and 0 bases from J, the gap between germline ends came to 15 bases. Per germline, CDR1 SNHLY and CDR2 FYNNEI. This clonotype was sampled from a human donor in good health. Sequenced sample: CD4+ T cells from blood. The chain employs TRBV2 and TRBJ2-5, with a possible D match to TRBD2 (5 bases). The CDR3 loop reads CATSRGAYQETQYF. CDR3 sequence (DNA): TGTGCCACTTCCCGGGGTGCCTACCAAGAGACCCAGTACTTC.